Sequencing of this TCR beta chain was carried out in a study of beta chain features in type 1 diabetes. This clone was recorded a few times. What it binds is not known. Expressed TCRB transcripts got sequenced, as all isolated RNA was reverse transcribed. TCRdb's table, derived via immunoSEQ multiplex PCR, lists solely in-frame clones and lacks some. Of roughly 240,000 clones listed, 24% are singletons. The V gene lost 2 bases and the J gene lost 2 bases, with 13 bases spanning the gap. The CDR3 has 15 amino acids. Germline lookup yields CDR1 SGHDN and CDR2 FVKESK. Via the markers CD45RO/CCR7/CD25/CD127/CD95/CD27, stem cell-like memory, regulatory, central memory and naive CD4+ cells were sorted. Findings and limits, study-wide: There was a moderate but significant shortening of TCRB CDR3s in all four CD4+ subsets of Type 1 diabetes patients.

Sequences were obtained from naive CD4+ T cells from blood. This TCR came from a woman aged 30 to 39 with type 1 diabetes. The chain carries TRBV14 and TRBJ2-7; D is possibly TRBD1 (5 bases). The CDR3 region has the DNA TGTGCCAGCAGCCAAATGGGCACAGGAACCTACGAGCAGTACTTC. Translated: CASSQMGTGTYEQYF.